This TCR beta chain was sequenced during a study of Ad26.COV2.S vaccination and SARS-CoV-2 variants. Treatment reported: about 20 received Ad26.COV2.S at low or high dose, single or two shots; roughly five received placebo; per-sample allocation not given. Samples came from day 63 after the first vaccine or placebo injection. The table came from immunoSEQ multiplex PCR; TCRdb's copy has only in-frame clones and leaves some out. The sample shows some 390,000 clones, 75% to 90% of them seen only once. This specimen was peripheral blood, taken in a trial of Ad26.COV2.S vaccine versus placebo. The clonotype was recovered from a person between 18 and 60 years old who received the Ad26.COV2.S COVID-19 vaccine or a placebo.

Written as DNA, the CDR3 is TGTGCCAGCAGCCCAGGGGCCGGGGAGCTGTTTTTT. It specifies CASSPGAGELFF. The chain couples TRBV5-6 to TRBJ2-2, with D perhaps matching TRBD1 (6 bases). This CDR3 has 12 amino acids. V was trimmed by 4 bases and J by 6 bases, leaving 7 bases between them. The germline CDR1 and CDR2 sequences are SGHDT and YYEEEE.